Here is one T cell receptor beta chain with its context. The antigen remains unidentified. The data were obtained in a study of cytomegalovirus exposure and HLA in healthy donors. CDR1 and CDR2 (germline): GTSNPN, SVGIG (reference sequence). V lost 5 bases and J 0 bases, leaving 7 bases between the germline ends. The CDR3 has 12 amino acids. There were likely unrecorded immune exposures, though donors were nominally healthy when sampled. The PCR made use of 60 Vbeta and 13 Jbeta primers. Generated by immunoSEQ multiplex PCR, the TCRdb table keeps only in-frame clones and is missing some. The sample lists about 250,000 clones; 92% were seen once. Study results and caveats: In a later analysis, the majority of CMV-associated beta chains seemingly showed HLA restriction. A later analysis found TCR association rates differed by HLA locus, highest for DRB1 and lowest for HLA-C.

Specimen: PBMCs. The TCR was taken from a girl aged 2 to 9 in good health and CMV-seronegative. The J gene is TRBJ1-1, the V gene TRBV30; D gene ambiguous. CDR3 DNA sequence: TGTGCCTGGGGGAGGTTGAACACTGAAGCTTTCTTT. Protein: CAWGRLNTEAFF.